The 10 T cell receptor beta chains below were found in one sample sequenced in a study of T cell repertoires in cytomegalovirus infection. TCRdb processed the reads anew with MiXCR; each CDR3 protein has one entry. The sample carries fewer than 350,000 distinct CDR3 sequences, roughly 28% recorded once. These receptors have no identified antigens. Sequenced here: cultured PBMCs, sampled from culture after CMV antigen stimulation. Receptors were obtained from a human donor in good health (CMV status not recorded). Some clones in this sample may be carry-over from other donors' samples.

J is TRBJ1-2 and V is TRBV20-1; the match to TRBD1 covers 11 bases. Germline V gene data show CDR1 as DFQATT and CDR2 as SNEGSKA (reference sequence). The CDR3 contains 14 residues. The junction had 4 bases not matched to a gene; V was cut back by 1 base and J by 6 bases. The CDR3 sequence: CSARGTGGANGYTF. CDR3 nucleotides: TGCAGTGCTAGAGGGACAGGGGGCGCTAATGGCTACACCTTC.

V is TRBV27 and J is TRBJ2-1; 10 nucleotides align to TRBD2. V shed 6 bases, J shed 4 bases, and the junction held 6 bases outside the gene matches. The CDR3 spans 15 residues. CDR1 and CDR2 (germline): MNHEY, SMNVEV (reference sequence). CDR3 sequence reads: CASRTGTSVYNEQFF. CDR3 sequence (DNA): TGTGCCAGCAGAACCGGGACTAGCGTTTACAATGAGCAGTTCTTC.

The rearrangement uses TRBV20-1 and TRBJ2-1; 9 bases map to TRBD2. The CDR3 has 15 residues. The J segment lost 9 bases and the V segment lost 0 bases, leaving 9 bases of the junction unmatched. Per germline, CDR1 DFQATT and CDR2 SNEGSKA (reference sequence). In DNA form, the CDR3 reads TGCAGTGCTAGAGATGGCGGGGGGGCCTCGACTGAGCAGTTCTTC. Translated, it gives CSARDGGGASTEQFF.

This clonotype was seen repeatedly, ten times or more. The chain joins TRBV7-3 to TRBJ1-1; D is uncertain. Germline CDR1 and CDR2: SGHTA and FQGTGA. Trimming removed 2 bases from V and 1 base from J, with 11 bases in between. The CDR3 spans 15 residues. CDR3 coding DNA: TGTGCCAGCAGCTTATGGTCCCGAGCGAACACTGAAGCTTTCTTT. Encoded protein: CASSLWSRANTEAFF.

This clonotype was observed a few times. The CDR3 DNA is TGTGCCAGCAGCTTAAGGACAGGGGGTAGCAATCAGCCCCAGCATTTT. It translates to CASSLRTGGSNQPQHF. The V and J genes are TRBV7-8 and TRBJ1-5; 10 nucleotides align to TRBD1. V was clipped by 2 bases and J by 0 bases; unmatched bases: 1. This CDR3 spans 16 amino acids. CDR1 is SGHVS, CDR2 FQNEAQ, per germline. Full variable domain (rest looked up from reference TRBV7-8 and TRBJ1-5): GAGVSQSPRYKVAKRGQDVALRCDPISGHVSLFWYQQALGQGPEFLTYFQNEAQLDKSGLPSDRFFAERPEGSVSTLKIQRTQQEDSAVYLCASSLRTGGSNQPQHFGDGTRLSIL.

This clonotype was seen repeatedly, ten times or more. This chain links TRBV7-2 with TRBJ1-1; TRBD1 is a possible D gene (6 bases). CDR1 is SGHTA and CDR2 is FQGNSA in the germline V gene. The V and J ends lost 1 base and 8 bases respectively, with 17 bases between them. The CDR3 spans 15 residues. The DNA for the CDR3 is TGTGCCAGCAGCTTAGAATGGTCGGGGGCTTCGGAAGCTTTCTTT. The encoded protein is CASSLEWSGASEAFF.

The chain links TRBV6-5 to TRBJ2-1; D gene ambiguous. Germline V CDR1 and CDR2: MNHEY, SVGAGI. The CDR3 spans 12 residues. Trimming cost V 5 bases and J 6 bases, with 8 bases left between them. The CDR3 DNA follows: TGTGCCAGCAGTACGGTCCGCAATGAGCAGTTCTTC. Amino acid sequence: CASSTVRNEQFF.

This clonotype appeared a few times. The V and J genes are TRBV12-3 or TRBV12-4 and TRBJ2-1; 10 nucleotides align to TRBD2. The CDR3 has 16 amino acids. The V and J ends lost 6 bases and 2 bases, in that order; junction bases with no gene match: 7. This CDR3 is CASSRRLAGPYNEQFF. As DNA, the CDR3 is TGTGCCAGCAGCCGCCGACTAGCGGGTCCCTACAATGAGCAGTTCTTC.

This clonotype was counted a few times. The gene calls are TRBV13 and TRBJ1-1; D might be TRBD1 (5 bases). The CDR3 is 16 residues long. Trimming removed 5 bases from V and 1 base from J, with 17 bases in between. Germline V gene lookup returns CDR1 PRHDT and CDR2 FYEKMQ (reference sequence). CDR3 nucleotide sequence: TGTGCCAGCAGCCCCCTTGGGGACGGCAGGAACACTGAAGCTTTCTTT. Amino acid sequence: CASSPLGDGRNTEAFF.

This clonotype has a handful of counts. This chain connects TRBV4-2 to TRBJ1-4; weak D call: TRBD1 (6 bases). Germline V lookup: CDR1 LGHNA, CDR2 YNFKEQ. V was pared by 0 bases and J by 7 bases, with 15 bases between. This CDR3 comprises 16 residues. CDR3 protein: CASSQEGGGGREKLFF. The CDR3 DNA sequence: TGTGCCAGCAGCCAAGAAGGGGGTGGCGGTCGTGAAAAACTGTTTTTT.